Sequencing of this T cell receptor (beta chain) was carried out in a study of cytomegalovirus exposure and HLA in healthy donors. Regarding the study as a whole: Later on, analysis showed that most CMV-associated TCR beta chains appeared to be HLA-restricted. Whilst most TCR sequences proved rare, a subset of public TCRs occurred across many donors. Reports state that TCR beta sequences accurately predicted most subjects' HLA-A and HLA-B alleles.

PCR employed 60 Vbeta and 13 Jbeta primers. In the study's own analysis: A follow-up analysis tallied around 76 million unique TCR beta chains, roughly 11 million shared. Sequenced by immunoSEQ multiplex PCR; TCRdb stores in-frame clones only, minus some. V and J calls and clone size are those listed in that table; D and trimming were worked out from the DNA. In all, the sample yields 180,000 or so clones. Details on this clone: Its antigen is unidentified.

Germline V CDR1 and CDR2: SGHNT, YYREEE (reference sequence). This CDR3 has 14 residues. Trimming took 6 bases from V and 0 from J, leaving 12 bases between them. The V gene is TRBV5-4, the J gene TRBJ1-1, with D hard to call. This sequence was found in a boy between 10 and 17 years old in good health and CMV-seronegative. The sample consisted of PBMCs. In DNA, the CDR3 is TGTGCCAGCAACAATCCCCAGGTGAACACTGAAGCTTTCTTT. Translated, it gives CASNNPQVNTEAFF.